This is a list of T cell receptor beta chains from one sample in a study of blood T cell repertoires in COVID-19. TCRdb's copy holds only in-frame clones and misses some; the assay was immunoSEQ multiplex PCR. In the table there are 150,000 to 170,000 clones, roughly 85% of which are singletons. Sample: peripheral blood. All receptors come from a woman in her sixties with COVID-19, enrolled during active disease. Both conserved end residues are part of each CDR3. D genes are given only for firm matches. Clone size is not always given. Where it is, it says once, few, many or a class for expanded clones.

DNA: TGCGCCAGCAGGGATGGACAGGGGCAATCTTCGCACTATGGCTACACCTTC; CDR3: CASRDGQGQSSHYGYTF; V: TRBV5-1; J: TRBJ1-2; size: NA; D: TRBD1
DNA: TGTGCCAGCAGCCCAGGGCCGGGGAGGGATTCACCCCTCCACTTT; CDR3: CASSPGPGRDSPLHF; V: TRBV3-1/TRBV3-2; J: TRBJ1-6; size: once; D: NA
DNA: TGCGCCATCGAGCGGGATAGTTCCTACAATGAGCAGTTCTTC; CDR3: CAIERDSSYNEQFF; V: TRBV10-2; J: TRBJ2-1; size: NA; D: TRBD2
DNA: TGTGCCAGCAGCGATACGGACAGGACTAACTATGGCTACACCTTC; CDR3: CASSDTDRTNYGYTF; V: TRBV7-9; J: TRBJ1-2; size: NA; D: TRBD1
DNA: TGCGCCAGCAGCTTGGGGGCGGGGGCCTTCCCTCAGGGAGATACGCAGTATTTT; CDR3: CASSLGAGAFPQGDTQYF; V: TRBV5-1; J: TRBJ2-3; size: NA; D: NA
DNA: TGTGCCAGCAGTGAAGCACGAACAGGGGCCCCACGCCAGCCCCAGCATTTT; CDR3: CASSEARTGAPRQPQHF; V: TRBV6-1; J: TRBJ1-5; size: NA; D: TRBD1
DNA: TGTGCCATCAGTGCGGGTTCTCAGCCCCAGCATTTT; CDR3: CAISAGSQPQHF; V: TRBV10-3; J: TRBJ1-5; size: NA; D: NA
DNA: TGTGCCAGCAGTCCACTAGCGGGAGGGCGAGGTACGCAGTATTTT; CDR3: CASSPLAGGRGTQYF; V: TRBV6-5; J: TRBJ2-3; size: once; D: TRBD2
DNA: TGTGCCAGCAGCTTAACTAACATCTACTCTGGAAACACCATATATTTT; CDR3: CASSLTNIYSGNTIYF; V: TRBV7-8; J: TRBJ1-3; size: many; D: NA
DNA: TGTGCCAGCAGCAACCGACAGGTTAGAGACACTGAAGCTTTCTTT; CDR3: CASSNRQVRDTEAFF; V: TRBV5-6; J: TRBJ1-1; size: NA; D: NA
DNA: TGTGCCAGCAGCTCGCCTAGCGGGAGTTGGAATGAGCAGTTCTTC; CDR3: CASSSPSGSWNEQFF; V: TRBV5-4; J: TRBJ2-1; size: NA; D: TRBD2
DNA: TGTGCCAGCAGGGATACCGGGACAGGGGGCTATAATTCACCCCTCCACTTT; CDR3: CASRDTGTGGYNSPLHF; V: TRBV2; J: TRBJ1-6; size: few; D: TRBD1
DNA: TGTGCCAGCAGCATACCAGACAGGGTTAATGAAAAACTGTTTTTT; CDR3: CASSIPDRVNEKLFF; V: TRBV12-1; J: TRBJ1-4; size: NA; D: NA
DNA: TGTGCCAGCAGTGAAAGGGGCGGTGGGGCTTTCTTT; CDR3: CASSERGGGAFF; V: TRBV6-1; J: TRBJ1-1; size: NA; D: NA
DNA: TGTGCCAGCAGCTTGGGGCCAGGGGGCGGCTATGGCTACACCTTC; CDR3: CASSLGPGGGYGYTF; V: TRBV5-5; J: TRBJ1-2; size: once; D: TRBD1
DNA: TGTGCCAGCAGTTTGCTAGCGCGAGATGAGCAGTTCTTC; CDR3: CASSLLARDEQFF; V: TRBV12-3/TRBV12-4; J: TRBJ2-1; size: NA; D: NA
DNA: TGTGCCAGCTCACCGATTAGACAGGGGGCCAACGTCCTGACTTTC; CDR3: CASSPIRQGANVLTF; V: TRBV18; J: TRBJ2-6; size: NA; D: NA
DNA: TGTGCCACCAGTGGCCCCGGGACAGGGGGCAGGTACACTGAAGCTTTCTTT; CDR3: CATSGPGTGGRYTEAFF; V: TRBV24-1; J: TRBJ1-1; size: once; D: TRBD1
DNA: TGTGCCAGCAGTCCCGACGAGGCTCGAGGCTACACCTTC; CDR3: CASSPDEARGYTF; V: TRBV7-2; J: TRBJ1-2; size: NA; D: NA
DNA: TGCGCCAGCAGCTTGGACTCGCGGGAGATCTACGAGCAGTACTTC; CDR3: CASSLDSREIYEQYF; V: TRBV5-1; J: TRBJ2-7; size: NA; D: TRBD2
DNA: TGTGCCAGCAGCCTTCCGCCAGGACAAGACTCTGGAAACACCATATATTTT; CDR3: CASSLPPGQDSGNTIYF; V: TRBV7-9; J: TRBJ1-3; size: NA; D: NA
DNA: TGTGCTAGTGGTTTTTTAGCGGGGGGTGAGGAGACCCAGTACTTC; CDR3: CASGFLAGGEETQYF; V: TRBV12-5; J: TRBJ2-5; size: NA; D: TRBD2
DNA: TGTGCCAGCAGTCCACTACTAACCGGCAATGAGCAGTTCTTC; CDR3: CASSPLLTGNEQFF; V: TRBV6-5; J: TRBJ2-1; size: NA; D: NA
DNA: TGTGCCAGCAGCCAGCTGGACAGGGTACACGAGCAGTACTTC; CDR3: CASSQLDRVHEQYF; V: TRBV14; J: TRBJ2-7; size: NA; D: TRBD1
DNA: TGTGCCAGCAGCTTTTCAGGGGGCACTGAAGCTTTCTTT; CDR3: CASSFSGGTEAFF; V: TRBV16; J: TRBJ1-1; size: NA; D: TRBD1
DNA: TGCGCCAGCAGCCTAGGGACAGGGGCTAATGAAAAACTGTTTTTT; CDR3: CASSLGTGANEKLFF; V: TRBV5-1; J: TRBJ1-4; size: NA; D: TRBD1
DNA: TGTGCCAGCAGCCGAGGACAGGGACGCAATCAGCCCCAGCATTTT; CDR3: CASSRGQGRNQPQHF; V: TRBV7-6; J: TRBJ1-5; size: NA; D: TRBD1
DNA: TGTGCCAGCAGTGAAAGGAGCTTAGTTGGAGATACGCAGTATTTT; CDR3: CASSERSLVGDTQYF; V: TRBV2; J: TRBJ2-3; size: NA; D: NA
DNA: TGTGCCAGCAGCCCTGTGGTGCGGAGCCTCTCTGGAAACACCATATATTTT; CDR3: CASSPVVRSLSGNTIYF; V: TRBV5-5; J: TRBJ1-3; size: NA; D: NA
DNA: TGCAGTGCCCTCGGCGGCACTGAAGCTTTCTTT; CDR3: CSALGGTEAFF; V: TRBV20-1; J: TRBJ1-1; size: NA; D: NA
DNA: TGCGCCAGCAGCCAAGAGAGACTAGCGGGAGTCTCAGATACGCAGTATTTT; CDR3: CASSQERLAGVSDTQYF; V: TRBV4-1; J: TRBJ2-3; size: NA; D: TRBD2
DNA: TGTGCCATCAGTGGCCCGACTAGCGTATCCTACAATGAGCAGTTCTTC; CDR3: CAISGPTSVSYNEQFF; V: TRBV10-3; J: TRBJ2-1; size: NA; D: TRBD2
DNA: TGTGCCAGCTCACCAAAACAGGGCGGTGAAGCTTTCTTT; CDR3: CASSPKQGGEAFF; V: TRBV18; J: TRBJ1-1; size: NA; D: NA
DNA: TGTGCCAGTACGAGGGATTTCCTACTTTTCTATGGCTACACCTTC; CDR3: CASTRDFLLFYGYTF; V: TRBV19; J: TRBJ1-2; size: NA; D: NA
DNA: TGTGCCAGCAGCCCTGCAGGGGACTACAATGAGCAGTTCTTC; CDR3: CASSPAGDYNEQFF; V: TRBV3-1/TRBV3-2; J: TRBJ2-1; size: NA; D: NA
DNA: TGTGCCAGCAGCGAAGTTTACGGGTACTACGAGCAGTACTTC; CDR3: CASSEVYGYYEQYF; V: TRBV6-1; J: TRBJ2-7; size: NA; D: NA
DNA: TGTGCCAGCAGTAGAAAGCCGGGACAGGGGGCGGTCCAGCATTTT; CDR3: CASSRKPGQGAVQHF; V: TRBV6-5; J: TRBJ1-5; size: NA; D: TRBD1
DNA: TGTGCCAGCAGCATTTCCGGGACAGTCTACGAGCAGTACTTC; CDR3: CASSISGTVYEQYF; V: TRBV7-9; J: TRBJ2-7; size: NA; D: TRBD1
DNA: TGTGCCAGCAGTGCGATACAGGGGGCCTCTGGAAACACCATATATTTT; CDR3: CASSAIQGASGNTIYF; V: TRBV6-1; J: TRBJ1-3; size: NA; D: TRBD1
DNA: TGTGCCACCAGCACCGGACTAGAGACCCAGTACTTC; CDR3: CATSTGLETQYF; V: TRBV15; J: TRBJ2-5; size: NA; D: NA
DNA: TGTGCCAGCAGCCCCCTCCAGCGGGCGGAGGATACGCAGTATTTT; CDR3: CASSPLQRAEDTQYF; V: TRBV14; J: TRBJ2-3; size: NA; D: NA
DNA: TGTGCCACTTCTTTGGACACTTACAATGAGCAGTTCTTC; CDR3: CATSLDTYNEQFF; V: TRBV5-4; J: TRBJ2-1; size: NA; D: NA
DNA: TGTGCCAGCAGCCTGGACAGAGGAAACACCATATATTTT; CDR3: CASSLDRGNTIYF; V: TRBV7-6; J: TRBJ1-3; size: NA; D: NA
DNA: TGTGCCAGCAGCCCGGGGGGACTAGCAGGTTCCTACAATGAGCAGTTCTTC; CDR3: CASSPGGLAGSYNEQFF; V: TRBV11-3; J: TRBJ2-1; size: NA; D: TRBD2
DNA: TGTGCCAGTAGTCCCCACGGGGGGAGTCCCACAGATACGCAGTATTTT; CDR3: CASSPHGGSPTDTQYF; V: TRBV19; J: TRBJ2-3; size: NA; D: TRBD2
DNA: TGTGCCAGCAGTGAATCAGGGACAGGGTCCCCCAATGAGCAGTTCTTC; CDR3: CASSESGTGSPNEQFF; V: TRBV25-1; J: TRBJ2-1; size: NA; D: TRBD1
DNA: TGTGCCATCAGCGCACAGGGGGCGCGGGGTAAAGAGACCCAGTACTTC; CDR3: CAISAQGARGKETQYF; V: TRBV10-3; J: TRBJ2-5; size: NA; D: TRBD1
DNA: TGTGCCATCAGTGAGTCCGGGGGTAGTTCCTCCTACACCTTC; CDR3: CAISESGGSSSYTF; V: TRBV10-3; J: TRBJ1-2; size: NA; D: NA
DNA: TGTGCTAGTGGTTTTGGAGGGGCGAGCACAGATACGCAGTATTTT; CDR3: CASGFGGASTDTQYF; V: TRBV12-5; J: TRBJ2-3; size: few; D: NA
DNA: TGCGCCAGCAGTTCCGGGGGATACGGGAACACTGAAGCTTTCTTT; CDR3: CASSSGGYGNTEAFF; V: TRBV5-1; J: TRBJ1-1; size: NA; D: NA
DNA: TGTGCCAGCAGCCGGCGGGTCAGCGGGGGAGCCTCTGGGGCCAACGTCCTGACTTTC; CDR3: CASSRRVSGGASGANVLTF; V: TRBV7-3; J: TRBJ2-6; size: NA; D: TRBD2
DNA: TGTGCTAGTGGTCTGGGGACAGGGGGGAATAGCAATCAGCCCCAGCATTTT; CDR3: CASGLGTGGNSNQPQHF; V: TRBV12-5; J: TRBJ1-5; size: once; D: TRBD1
DNA: TGTGCCAGCAGCTCTCCGGGACAGCCACAAGAGACCCAGTACTTC; CDR3: CASSSPGQPQETQYF; V: TRBV7-6; J: TRBJ2-5; size: NA; D: TRBD1
DNA: TGTGCCAGTAGATCACCATACGGCGGTTCACCCCTCCACTTT; CDR3: CASRSPYGGSPLHF; V: TRBV19; J: TRBJ1-6; size: NA; D: NA
DNA: TGTGCCAGCAGGGGGGCCGGGAATGAGCAGTTCTTC; CDR3: CASRGAGNEQFF; V: TRBV9; J: TRBJ2-1; size: NA; D: NA
DNA: TGTGCCAGCAGTGACTTCAATCGGAGAATCAGCCCCCAGCATTTT; CDR3: CASSDFNRRISPQHF; V: TRBV2; J: TRBJ1-5; size: few; D: NA
DNA: TGTGCTAGTGGTTTAGATCTGGGGGCGGACTATGGCTACACCTTC; CDR3: CASGLDLGADYGYTF; V: TRBV12-5; J: TRBJ1-2; size: NA; D: NA
DNA: TGTGCCAGCAGTTTGAAGCAGGCCAACGTCCTGACTTTC; CDR3: CASSLKQANVLTF; V: TRBV27; J: TRBJ2-6; size: NA; D: NA
DNA: TGTGCCAGCAGTTACAACTATAGGAATGAGCAGTTCTTC; CDR3: CASSYNYRNEQFF; V: TRBV6-5; J: TRBJ2-1; size: NA; D: NA
DNA: TGTGCCAGCAGCCGGCCTGGGACAGTCGCCTACGAGCAGTACTTC; CDR3: CASSRPGTVAYEQYF; V: TRBV5-4; J: TRBJ2-7; size: NA; D: TRBD1